The clone carrying this T cell receptor beta chain appeared a few times. Random hexamers were used to reverse transcribe the RNA input (roughly 0.5 to 1 ug). One entry per CDR3 protein, called by TCRdb with MiXCR from the immunoSEQ multiplex PCR reads. The sample has about 430,000 distinct CDR3 sequences, 85% seen once. V lost 1 base, J lost 4 bases, and 8 bases lay in between. CDR1 SGHVS and CDR2 FQNEAQ come from the germline V gene. This CDR3 contains 14 residues. The entry originates in a study of CD8 T cells in Susac syndrome. The receptor's source is a human donor with multiple sclerosis. Material: CD8+ T cells from PBMCs. The chain joins TRBV7-8 to TRBJ2-1, with D possibly matching TRBD2 (5 bases). CDR3 sequence: CASSLVGDYNEQFF. The CDR3 DNA sequence: TGTGCCAGCAGCTTAGTCGGGGATTACAATGAGCAGTTCTTC. The full variable domain, with the rest looked up from reference TRBV7-8 and TRBJ2-1, is GAGVSQSPRYKVAKRGQDVALRCDPISGHVSLFWYQQALGQGPEFLTYFQNEAQLDKSGLPSDRFFAERPEGSVSTLKIQRTQQEDSAVYLCASSLVGDYNEQFFGPGTRLTVL.